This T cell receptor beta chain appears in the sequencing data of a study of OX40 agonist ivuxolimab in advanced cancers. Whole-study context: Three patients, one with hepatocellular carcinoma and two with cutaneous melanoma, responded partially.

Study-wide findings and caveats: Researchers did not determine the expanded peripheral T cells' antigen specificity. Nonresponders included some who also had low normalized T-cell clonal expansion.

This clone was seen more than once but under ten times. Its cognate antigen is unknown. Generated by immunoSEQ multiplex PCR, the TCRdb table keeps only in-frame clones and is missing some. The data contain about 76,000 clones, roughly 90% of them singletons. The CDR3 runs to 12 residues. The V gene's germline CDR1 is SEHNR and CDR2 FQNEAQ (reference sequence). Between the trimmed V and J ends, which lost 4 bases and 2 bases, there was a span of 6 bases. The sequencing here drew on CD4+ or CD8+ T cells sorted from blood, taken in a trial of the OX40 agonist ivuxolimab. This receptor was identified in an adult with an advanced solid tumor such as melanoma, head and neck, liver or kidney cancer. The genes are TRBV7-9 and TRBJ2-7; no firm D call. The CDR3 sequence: CASSSTTYEQYF. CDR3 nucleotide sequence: TGTGCCAGCAGCTCCACCACCTACGAGCAGTACTTC.